This paragraph covers one T cell receptor (beta chain) sequence. This entry comes from a study of T cell changes during pregnancy in multiple sclerosis. The ends were cut back, 1 base at V and 0 bases at J, with 5 bases in the middle. Germline CDR1 and CDR2: SGDLS and YYNGEE. This CDR3 has 14 residues. Only in-frame clones appear in the TCRdb table, and some are missing; sequencing was by immunoSEQ multiplex PCR. In the table there are tens of thousands of clones, roughly 94% of which are singletons. The source material was peripheral blood, sampled in the first trimester of pregnancy. The chain carries TRBV9 and TRBJ1-3; D uncertain. The source is a female donor in good health, enrolled as a control in a pregnancy study. CDR3 sequence reads: CASSVSFSGNTIYF. CDR3 DNA: TGTGCCAGCAGCGTATCCTTCTCTGGAAACACCATATATTTT.